This T cell receptor (beta chain) is from a study of T cell changes during pregnancy in multiple sclerosis. V was shortened by 2 bases and J by 2 bases, with 6 bases between the two germline ends. The CDR3 is 13 amino acids. Germline CDR1 MDHEN, CDR2 SYDVKM. Using immunoSEQ multiplex PCR, the repertoire was profiled, and TCRdb retains in-frame clones only, with some absent. Among tens of thousands of clones, 75% to 90% were seen once, and the ten largest hold about 1.2%. Source: CD4+ T cells from peripheral blood mononuclear cells, taken in the first trimester of pregnancy. This receptor was obtained from a female donor in good health, enrolled as a control in a pregnancy study. V is TRBV28 and J is TRBJ1-2; the D is unclear. The CDR3 spells CASSLTDNYGYTF. CDR3 DNA: TGTGCCAGCAGTTTAACAGACAACTATGGCTACACCTTC.